The 30 T cell receptor beta chains listed next were all sequenced from one sample in a study of T-cell reconstitution after alpha-beta-depleted transplantation in children. Preparation of the TCRbeta library involved a method that used unique molecular identifiers. TCRdb re-derived calls from the PCR reads in MiXCR, one entry per CDR3 protein. The sample holds approximately 240,000 distinct CDR3 sequences, about 9.2% seen once. The specimen was PBMCs from the stem cell graft donor, collected from the stem cell graft. These receptors were collected from a human donor who donated a stem cell graft to a child with acute lymphoblastic leukemia.

This clonotype was counted ten times or more. This chain joins TRBV30 and TRBJ2-1; D ambiguous. The germline V gene has CDR1 GTSNPN and CDR2 SVGIG (reference sequence). The V end was cut by 4 bases, the J end by 3 bases, with 10 bases between. The CDR3 covers 13 residues. Written as DNA, the CDR3 is TGTGCCTGGAACGAGGAAAACTACAATGAGCAGTTCTTC. This sequence encodes CAWNEENYNEQFF.

This clonotype showed up many times. The CDR3 spells CASRKDRGGNTIYF. In nucleotides, the CDR3 is TGTGCCAGCAGAAAAGATAGGGGTGGAAACACCATATATTTT. V gene TRBV21-1 combines with J gene TRBJ1-3; TRBD1, the table's D call, lacks a check against the DNA. TRBV21-1 has pseudogene status. CDR3 length: 14 amino acids.

This clonotype was counted a few times. The chain links TRBV20-1 to TRBJ2-7; 7 nucleotides line up with TRBD2. This CDR3 spans 17 amino acids. CDR1 and CDR2 from the germline V gene are DFQATT and SNEGSKA (reference sequence). Unmatched junction bases numbered 13, after V lost 1 base and J lost 1 base. The CDR3 loop is CSARGEEARAGSYEQYF. The CDR3 nucleotides read TGCAGTGCTAGAGGAGAGGAGGCGCGAGCGGGGTCCTACGAGCAGTACTTC.

The sample holds many counts of this clonotype. This chain joins TRBV5-1 and TRBJ1-1; D not resolved. Germline values: CDR1 SGHRS, CDR2 YFSETQ. Trimming took off 0 bases at V and 8 bases at J, with 17 bases between the two ends. The CDR3 length is 15 residues. This CDR3 is CASSLALDGLSEAFF. CDR3 in DNA: TGCGCCAGCAGCTTGGCTCTCGACGGACTAAGCGAAGCTTTCTTT.

The chain is built from TRBV4-1 and TRBJ1-2; D unresolved. The ends were cut back, 1 base at V and 8 bases at J, with 5 bases in the middle. CDR1 is MGHRA and CDR2 is YSYEKL in the germline V gene. The CDR3 has 11 residues. For the CDR3, the DNA is TGCGCCAGCAGCCAAGGTCAAGGCTACACCTTC. Encoded protein: CASSQGQGYTF.

The rearrangement links TRBV6-2 or TRBV6-3 to TRBJ2-7, with a weak D call TRBD1 (5 bases). Trimming removed 0 bases at V and 0 bases at J, with 9 bases between. This CDR3 is 15 amino acids long. Looked up from germline, CDR1 is MNHEY and CDR2 is SVGEGT. The chain's CDR3 is CASSYSPDSSYEQYF. CDR3 sequence (DNA): TGTGCCAGCAGTTACTCCCCCGACAGCTCCTACGAGCAGTACTTC.

This clonotype was seen ten or more times. This chain links TRBV7-9 with TRBJ2-5; 12 bases line up with TRBD2. This CDR3 has 16 amino acids. The V and J ends lost 4 bases and 5 bases, in that order; junction bases with no gene match: 8. Germline CDR1 is SEHNR and CDR2 is FQNEAQ (reference sequence). The CDR3 nucleotides read TGTGCCAGCAGCTCAAGCGGGACTAGCGGGCTGGAGACCCAGTACTTC. Translating it yields CASSSSGTSGLETQYF.

This clonotype was observed a handful of times. The rearrangement uses TRBV11-2 and TRBJ1-5; D is perhaps TRBD1 (5 bases). The CDR3 has 15 amino acids. Germline V lookup: CDR1 SGHAT, CDR2 FQNNGV. The germline V and J ends were trimmed by 5 bases and 0 bases, with 11 bases remaining between them. CDR3 in DNA: TGTGCCAGCAGCAAATCGGGGGATAGCAATCAGCCCCAGCATTTT. Encoded protein: CASSKSGDSNQPQHF.

This clonotype showed up just a few times. V usage is TRBV20-1 and J usage is TRBJ2-1, with TRBD2 matching 8 bases. J lost 5 bases, V lost 7 bases, and 13 bases had no gene match. The CDR3 runs to 15 residues. CDR1 is DFQATT and CDR2 is SNEGSKA in the germline V gene (reference sequence). The CDR3 loop is CSVLVLRGANNEQFF. The DNA of the CDR3 is TGCAGTGTCCTTGTGTTGCGGGGGGCCAACAATGAGCAGTTCTTC.

The J gene is TRBJ2-1, the V gene TRBV5-1; TRBD1 aligns across 8 bases. The CDR3 contains 16 residues. With V trimmed by 8 bases and J by 5 bases, 15 bases remained unmatched. Germline V gene lookup returns CDR1 SGHRS and CDR2 YFSETQ. This chain's CDR3 is CASITGGSRGHNEQFF. The CDR3 DNA reads as TGCGCCAGTATAACAGGGGGTTCCCGCGGTCACAATGAGCAGTTCTTC.

This clonotype occurred a few times. V usage is TRBV5-1 and J usage is TRBJ1-1; maybe TRBD1 (6 bases). Germline CDR1 SGHRS, CDR2 YFSETQ. Trimming pared 3 bases from V and 7 bases from J, leaving 16 bases between. This CDR3 comprises 14 residues. The DNA for the CDR3 is TGCGCCAGCAGCTCAGGGGTCCCTTTAGATGAAGCTTTCTTT. Translating it yields CASSSGVPLDEAFF. Complete variable domain (other parts from reference TRBV5-1 and TRBJ1-1): KAGVTQTPRYLIKTRGQQVTLSCSPISGHRSVSWYQQTPGQGLQFLFEYFSETQRNKGNFPGRFSGRQFSNSRSEMNVSTLELGDSALYLCASSSGVPLDEAFFGQGTRLTVV.

This sequence joins TRBV2 and TRBJ2-5, with TRBD1 as a possible D gene (5 bases). V lost 4 bases, J lost 2 bases, and 14 bases lay in between. This CDR3 spans 15 amino acids. Germline-derived CDR1 and CDR2 are SNHLY and FYNNEI. This CDR3 reads CASSVRGSIQETQYF. Written as DNA, the CDR3 is TGTGCCAGCAGTGTAAGGGGCAGTATACAAGAGACCCAGTACTTC. Based on the CDR3 plus reference TRBV2 and TRBJ2-5, the full variable domain is EPEVTQTPSHQVTQMGQEVILRCVPISNHLYFYWYRQILGQKVEFLVSFYNNEISEKSEIFDDQFSVERPDGSNFTLKIRSTKLEDSAMYFCASSVRGSIQETQYFGPGTRLLVL.

The chain couples TRBV20-1 to TRBJ1-2, with no clear D. Germline values: CDR1 DFQATT, CDR2 SNEGSKA (reference sequence). Trimming stripped 6 bases from V and 1 base from J, with 12 bases between. This CDR3 comprises 13 residues. The CDR3: CSAWTTLNYGYTF. CDR3 in DNA: TGCAGTGCCTGGACTACACTTAACTATGGCTACACCTTC.

This clonotype occurred a few times. The chain combines TRBV5-1 with TRBJ2-6; D uncertain. This CDR3 has 16 amino acids. V was shortened by 0 bases and J by 4 bases, with 11 bases between the two germline ends. Germline assignment: CDR1 SGHRS and CDR2 YFSETQ. DNA for the CDR3: TGCGCCAGCAGCTTGGACTCGGGCACGGGGGCCAACGTCCTGACTTTC. Protein product: CASSLDSGTGANVLTF.

The chain is built from TRBV12-3 or TRBV12-4 and TRBJ2-2, with D possibly matching TRBD2 (5 bases). This CDR3 has 16 residues. Trimming cost V 5 bases and J 0 bases, with 13 bases left between them. In DNA, the CDR3 is TGTGCCAGCAGTCCACCCCACGGGGCGAACACCGGGGAGCTGTTTTTT. It codes for CASSPPHGANTGELFF.

This clonotype was seen many times. The gene calls are TRBV5-1 and TRBJ2-3; D not resolved. This CDR3 is 15 amino acids long. Germline V gene sequence: CDR1 SGHRS, CDR2 YFSETQ. The V end lost 4 bases, the J end lost 2 bases, and 14 bases lay between the germline ends. The CDR3 spells CASSLNNPYTDTQYF. The CDR3 DNA sequence: TGCGCCAGCAGCCTAAACAACCCTTACACAGATACGCAGTATTTT.

The V and J genes are TRBV7-6 and TRBJ2-7; 8 positions agree with TRBD1. This CDR3 contains 15 residues. Germline lookup yields CDR1 SGHVS and CDR2 FNYEAQ. Unmatched junction bases numbered 11, after V lost 5 bases and J lost 5 bases. CDR3 DNA sequence: TGTGCCAGCAGCATGACAGGGGCAGGATCGGACGAGCAGTACTTC. Translated: CASSMTGAGSDEQYF. Complete variable domain (other parts from reference TRBV7-6 and TRBJ2-7): GAGVSQSPRYKVTKRGQDVALRCDPISGHVSLYWYRQALGQGPEFLTYFNYEAQQDKSGLPNDRFSAERPEGSISTLTIQRTEQRDSAMYRCASSMTGAGSDEQYFGPGTRLTVT.

V and J are TRBV27 and TRBJ1-1; D ambiguous. V lost 2 bases and J 4 bases, leaving 11 bases between the germline ends. Germline V lookup: CDR1 MNHEY, CDR2 SMNVEV (reference sequence). The CDR3 length is 14 residues. The CDR3 region has the DNA TGTGCCAGCAGTTTAGGGCCTTGGGGCACTGAAGCTTTCTTT. Translation: CASSLGPWGTEAFF.

There are many counts of this clonotype. The chain links TRBV20-1 to TRBJ1-5; 7 bases agree with TRBD1. The CDR3 has 16 residues. CDR1 and CDR2 (germline): DFQATT, SNEGSKA (reference sequence). Losses at the gene ends were 5 bases for V and 6 bases for J; bases not matched to a gene: 16. The CDR3, as DNA: TGCAGTGCTCAGACAGGGCGAACCCCGATACCTCAGCCCCAGCATTTT. This sequence encodes CSAQTGRTPIPQPQHF.

There are a few counts of this clonotype. The chain recombines TRBV29-1 with TRBJ2-5; unclear D gene. The CDR3 runs 11 residues. The germline CDR1 and CDR2 sequences are SQVTM and ANQGSEA. V gave up 3 bases and J gave up 1 base, with 3 bases separating them. CDR3 in DNA: TGCAGCGTTGACGCCCAAGAGACCCAGTACTTC. As protein: CSVDAQETQYF.

The chain is built from TRBV10-3 and TRBJ2-2; D is perhaps TRBD1 or TRBD2 (6 bases each). This CDR3 is 12 amino acids long. Germline CDR1 reads ENHRY; CDR2 reads SYGVKD. The CDR3 here is CATRGAPGELFF. As DNA, the CDR3 is TGTGCGACAAGGGGGGCCCCCGGGGAGCTGTTTTTT.

The rearrangement links TRBV5-1 to TRBJ2-3; the D is unclear. This CDR3 spans 14 amino acids. The V gene lost 0 bases and the J gene lost 1 base, with 6 bases spanning the gap. Germline-derived CDR1 and CDR2 are SGHRS and YFSETQ. The CDR3 loop reads CASSLVTGTDTQYF. Here the CDR3 DNA reads TGCGCCAGCAGCTTGGTTACGGGCACAGATACGCAGTATTTT.

Only a few counts were recorded for this clonotype. This sequence joins TRBV5-1 and TRBJ1-1, with D possibly being TRBD1 (6 bases). Trimming took off 1 base at V and 4 bases at J, with 14 bases between the two ends. Germline CDR1 and CDR2: SGHRS and YFSETQ. The CDR3 contains 15 residues. The CDR3 DNA reads as TGCGCCAGCAGCTTGTTGGGGGCGCGGGTCACTGAAGCTTTCTTT. This sequence encodes CASSLLGARVTEAFF.

This clonotype was counted a few times. The CDR3 reads CASSQVSGTYYEQYF. The CDR3 nucleotides read TGCGCCAGCAGCCAAGTAAGTGGGACATACTACGAGCAGTACTTC. The V and J genes are TRBV5-1 and TRBJ2-7, with D tentatively TRBD1 (6 bases). CDR1 is SGHRS, CDR2 YFSETQ, per germline. V shed 4 bases and J shed 3 bases, with 17 bases lying between them. The length of the CDR3 is 15 residues.

This clonotype was seen a handful of times. The chain is built from TRBV11-2 and TRBJ2-2; TRBD1 matches at 9 bases. CDR3 size: 16 residues. The junction had 12 bases not matched to a gene; V was cut back by 7 bases and J by 6 bases. The germline CDR1 and CDR2 sequences are SGHAT and FQNNGV. CDR3 region: CASTLSGTGKSGELFF. CDR3 bases: TGTGCCAGCACCCTGTCCGGGACAGGGAAATCCGGGGAGCTGTTTTTT.

The sample holds many counts of this clonotype. V usage is TRBV12-3 or TRBV12-4 and J usage is TRBJ2-1; tentative D call: TRBD1 (6 bases). The CDR3 is 14 residues long. Trimming took off 5 bases at V and 0 bases at J, with 8 bases between the two ends. The CDR3 nucleotides read TGTGCCAGCAGTACAGGGAGCTCCTACAATGAGCAGTTCTTC. Protein sequence: CASSTGSSYNEQFF.

This clonotype came up a few times. The chain has TRBV12-3 or TRBV12-4 and TRBJ1-1; D uncertain. The CDR3 is 12 amino acids. V was shortened by 5 bases and J by 8 bases, with 12 bases between the two germline ends. The CDR3 sequence is CASSTQLLEAFF. CDR3 DNA sequence: TGTGCCAGCAGTACTCAACTCCTAGAAGCTTTCTTT.

The chain combines TRBV5-5 with TRBJ2-7; D gene ambiguous. V was shortened by 4 bases and J by 3 bases, with 20 bases between the two germline ends. The germline gives CDR1 SGHKS, CDR2 YYEKEE (reference sequence). The CDR3 covers 16 residues. The chain's CDR3 is CASSPYPWQNSYEQYF. The CDR3 region has the DNA TGTGCCAGCAGCCCCTACCCGTGGCAGAACAGCTACGAGCAGTACTTC.

Ten or more counts support this clonotype. The rearrangement uses TRBV3-1 and TRBJ2-4; TRBD2 matches 9 bases. The trim removed 4 bases at V and 4 bases at J, leaving 14 bases unmatched. Germline values: CDR1 LGHDT, CDR2 YNNKEL (reference sequence). This CDR3 contains 18 residues. The CDR3 loop reads CASSPQDRRLAGKNIQYF. The CDR3 DNA reads as TGTGCCAGCAGCCCACAAGATAGAAGGCTAGCGGGGAAAAACATTCAGTACTTC.

This clonotype was seen ten or more times. The rearrangement uses TRBV10-3 and TRBJ2-3, with D unresolved. Germline CDR1 and CDR2: ENHRY and SYGVKD. The CDR3 totals 12 residues. Trimming cost V 4 bases and J 8 bases, with 10 bases left between them. The CDR3 coding sequence is TGTGCCATCAGTGGCCTAGAAGTTACGCAGTATTTT. This sequence encodes CAISGLEVTQYF.